Each of the 2 T cell receptor beta chains below was sequenced from the same sample in a study of OX40 agonist ivuxolimab in advanced cancers. Assay used: immunoSEQ multiplex PCR; TCRdb lists only in-frame clones, some missing. There are more than 50,000 clones in the sample; 70% to 85% occur only once, and about 13% lies in the top ten. The input for sequencing was CD4+ or CD8+ T cells sorted from blood, taken in a trial of the OX40 agonist ivuxolimab. These receptors were obtained from an adult with an advanced solid tumor such as melanoma, head and neck, liver or kidney cancer.

The chain combines TRBV6-1 with TRBJ2-3; 7 bases agree with TRBD2. This CDR3 has 15 residues. Germline V gene lookup returns CDR1 MNHNS and CDR2 SASEGT. The trim removed 8 bases at V and 1 base at J, leaving 9 bases unmatched. The CDR3 nucleotides are TGTGCCAGCCTAATGGGGGGGAGTGGCACAGATACGCAGTATTTT. Its translation is CASLMGGSGTDTQYF.

A single count supports this clone. The J gene is TRBJ1-2, the V gene TRBV19; D unclear. The CDR3 spans 15 residues. CDR1 is LNHDA, CDR2 SQIVND, per germline (reference sequence). V gave up 9 bases and J gave up 1 base, with 18 bases separating them. CDR3 residues: CASAARVLNNYGYTF. The DNA for the CDR3 is TGTGCCAGCGCAGCCCGGGTGCTAAATAACTATGGCTACACCTTC.